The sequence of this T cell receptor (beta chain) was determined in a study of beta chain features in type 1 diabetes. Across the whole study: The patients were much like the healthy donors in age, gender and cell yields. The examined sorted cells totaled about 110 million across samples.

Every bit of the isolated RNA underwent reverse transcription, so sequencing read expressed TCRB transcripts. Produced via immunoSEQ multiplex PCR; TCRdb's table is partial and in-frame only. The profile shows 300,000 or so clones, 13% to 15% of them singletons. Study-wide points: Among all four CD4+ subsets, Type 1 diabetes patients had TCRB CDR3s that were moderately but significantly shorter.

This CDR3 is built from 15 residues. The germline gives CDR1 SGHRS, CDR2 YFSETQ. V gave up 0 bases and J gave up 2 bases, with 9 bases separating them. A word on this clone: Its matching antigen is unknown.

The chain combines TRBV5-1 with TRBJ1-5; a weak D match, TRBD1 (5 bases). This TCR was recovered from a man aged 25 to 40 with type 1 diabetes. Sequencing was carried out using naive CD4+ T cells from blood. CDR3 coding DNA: TGCGCCAGCAGCTTGGCCGGAGGGGGCAATCAGCCCCAGCATTTT. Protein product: CASSLAGGGNQPQHF.